Below are 27 T cell receptor beta chains sequenced from a single sample in a study of T cells in women clearing cervical HPV infection. The assay was immunoSEQ multiplex PCR, and TCRdb's table has in-frame clones only and misses some. Its table records 30,000 to 35,000 clones. The sample consisted of blood buffy coat. The receptors derive from a woman aged 18 to 75 with a cervical HPV16 infection that either progressed to CIN3+ or cleared (not recorded which).

Comment on this clone: The DNA ends 3 residues before the CDR3 does, and the rest of the CDR3 is filled in from the germline J gene. V usage is TRBV6-2 or TRBV6-3 and J usage is TRBJ1-1; TRBD1 is a possible D gene (6 bases). V was clipped by 5 bases and J by 5 bases, with 24 bases between them. Germline lookup yields CDR1 MNHEY and CDR2 SVGEGT. The CDR3 sequence is 17 residues long. Partial CDR3 DNA: TGTGCCAGCAGTCCCGCCGTGGAACAGGGTGATTGGACTGAA. Protein sequence: CASSPAVEQGDWTE. The whole CDR3 is CASSPAVEQGDWTEAFF.

As regards this clone: The read ends 3 residues before the CDR3 terminus; that terminus is restored from the germline J gene. The chain joins TRBV16 to TRBJ2-3, with TRBD1 as a possible D gene (6 bases). Looked up from germline, CDR1 is KGHSY and CDR2 is FQNENV. V lost 1 base and J lost 2, with 16 bases in between. This CDR3 comprises 17 residues. The CDR3 reads CASSQFGTQTPTDTQYF. The part of the CDR3 DNA that was read is TGTGCCAGCAGCCAATTCGGGACACAAACGCCCACAGATACG.

With respect to this clone: The sequence runs out 3 residues before the end of the CDR3; the remainder is reconstructed from the germline J gene. The chain joins TRBV29-1 to TRBJ2-3; 9 nucleotides match TRBD1. V shed 1 base, J shed 0 bases, and the junction held 8 bases outside the gene matches. This CDR3 has 17 residues. In germline, CDR1 is SQVTM, CDR2 ANQGSEA. CDR3 DNA, as far as it was read: TGCAGCGTTGAAGCGGGACAGGGAATTTCTAGCACAGATACG. Translated, it gives CSVEAGQGISSTDT. The CDR3 in its entirety is CSVEAGQGISSTDTQYF.

Comments on this clone: Coverage ceases 3 residues before the CDR3 finishes, and the germline J gene fills in the end. This chain links TRBV20-1 with TRBJ2-4; the D is unclear. The CDR3 has 15 residues. Germline loops: CDR1 DFQATT, CDR2 SNEGSKA (reference sequence). V dropped 5 bases and J dropped 0 bases, with 14 bases sitting between them. The CDR3 loop is CSADDKYVAKNIQYF. CDR3 bases read: TGCAGTGCTGATGACAAATACGTAGCCAAAAACATT.

Worth noting for this clone: Read data end 3 residues before the CDR3 end; the end is taken from the germline J gene. The V and J genes are TRBV20-1 and TRBJ1-6, with D perhaps matching TRBD1 (5 bases). V dropped 6 bases and J dropped 7 bases, with 13 bases sitting between them. Germline V gene data show CDR1 as DFQATT and CDR2 as SNEGSKA (reference sequence). The CDR3 sequence is 13 residues long. This CDR3 reads CSATRTPNSPLHF. The CDR3 DNA, read in part, is TGCAGTGCGACCCGGACACCGAATTCACCC.

A word on this clone: The read falls 3 residues short of the CDR3 end, and the missing part is taken from the germline J gene. The rearrangement links TRBV20-1 to TRBJ2-1, with 9 bases fitting TRBD2. V shed 3 bases and J 2 bases; nucleotides not matched to a gene: 5. Germline lookup yields CDR1 DFQATT and CDR2 SNEGSKA (reference sequence). This CDR3 comprises 15 residues. The CDR3 bases that were read are TGCAGTGCTAGGGGGACTAGCAGGCCCTACAATGAG. This translates into CSARGTSRPYNE. The entire CDR3 protein is CSARGTSRPYNEQFF.

Points on this clone: The sequence runs out 3 residues before the end of the CDR3; the remainder is reconstructed from the germline J gene. The chain carries TRBV6-4 and TRBJ1-5, with TRBD1 identical over 9 bases. Losses at the gene ends were 9 bases for V and 2 bases for J; bases not matched to a gene: 5. The CDR3 has 14 amino acids. Germline V gives CDR1 MRHNA, CDR2 SNTAGT. The CDR3 spells CARKDRGGNQPQHF. The DNA read from the CDR3 is TGTGCCAGAAAGGACAGGGGAGGCAATCAGCCC.

Concerning this clone: The read is 3 residues too short to cover the CDR3 end, so that end is filled in from the germline J gene. This sequence joins TRBV2 and TRBJ1-1; possible D gene TRBD1, 5 bases. Germline V gene data show CDR1 as SNHLY and CDR2 as FYNNEI. V was trimmed by 1 base and J by 1 base, leaving 7 bases between them. This CDR3 spans 14 amino acids. The sequenced part of the CDR3 DNA is TGTGCCAGCAGTGAAGGGGGGGGGAACACTGAA. It specifies CASSEGGGNTE. The complete CDR3 reads CASSEGGGNTEAFF. Filled out from reference TRBV2 and TRBJ1-1, the complete variable domain reads EPEVTQTPSHQVTQMGQEVILRCVPISNHLYFYWYRQILGQKVEFLVSFYNNEISEKSEIFDDQFSVERPDGSNFTLKIRSTKLEDSAMYFCASSEGGGNTEAFFGQGTRLTVV.

For this clone: The read terminates 3 residues ahead of where the CDR3 ends, so the germline J gene completes it. V is TRBV20-1 and J is TRBJ1-4; weak D call: TRBD1 (5 bases). V was pared by 0 bases and J by 8 bases, with 13 bases between. Germline V gene sequence: CDR1 DFQATT, CDR2 SNEGSKA (reference sequence). The CDR3 runs 14 residues. CDR3 sequence: CSARDMQGSEKLFF. Partial CDR3 DNA: TGCAGTGCTAGAGATATGCAGGGAAGCGAAAAA.

Notes on this clone: The CDR3 extends 3 residues past the end of the read, so its final part is completed from the germline J gene. The chain recombines TRBV7-2 with TRBJ2-7; D might be TRBD2 (7 bases). Germline CDR1 SGHTA, CDR2 FQGNSA. CDR3 length: 14 residues. Between the trimmed V and J ends, which lost 0 bases and 4 bases, there was a span of 10 bases. The CDR3 bases that were read are TGTGCCAGCAGCTTAGCGGGGGGGCGTTACGAG. Residues: CASSLAGGRYE. In full, the CDR3 is CASSLAGGRYEQYF.

Details on this clone: The CDR3 end falls 3 residues outside the read, so it is completed with the germline J gene. This chain uses TRBV5-1 with TRBJ2-7; 8 bases agree with TRBD1. The CDR3 extends over 16 amino acids. The V gene's germline CDR1 is SGHRS and CDR2 YFSETQ. V lost 4 bases to trimming and J lost 6 bases; unmatched junction nucleotides: 15. The CDR3 protein is CASSQTGQGAFVEQYF. CDR3 DNA (partial): TGCGCCAGCAGCCAAACTGGACAGGGAGCCTTTGTCGAG.

Note on this clone: Read sequence stops 3 residues before the CDR3 end, and the germline J gene provides the missing end. This chain links TRBV19 with TRBJ2-5; 13 nucleotides line up with TRBD2. Germline CDR1 is LNHDA and CDR2 is SQIVND (reference sequence). The CDR3 sequence is 16 residues long. V lost 6 bases and J lost 5; bases outside the gene matches: 9. Partial CDR3 DNA: TGTGCCAGTAGCCACACTAGCGGGGGGGCCCTGGAGACC. Its translation: CASSHTSGGALET. The complete CDR3 protein is CASSHTSGGALETQYF.

The chain's CDR3 is CASSKSGGLAEAFF. The DNA read from the CDR3 is TGTGCCAGCAGTAAGTCAGGGGGCCTAGCTGAA. The chain couples TRBV2 to TRBJ1-1; the match to TRBD1 covers 8 bases. The CDR3 end lies 3 residues beyond the end of the read and is filled in from the germline J gene. CDR1 and CDR2 (germline): SNHLY, FYNNEI. V shed 5 bases and J 6 bases; nucleotides not matched to a gene: 8. There are 14 residues in the CDR3. Using reference TRBV2 and TRBJ1-1 for the parts outside the CDR3, the full variable domain is EPEVTQTPSHQVTQMGQEVILRCVPISNHLYFYWYRQILGQKVEFLVSFYNNEISEKSEIFDDQFSVERPDGSNFTLKIRSTKLEDSAMYFCASSKSGGLAEAFFGQGTRLTVV.

As regards this clone: The read terminates 3 residues before the CDR3 end, so the remaining end is supplied by the germline J gene. This specimen includes other DNA sequences encoding the same CDR3. The genes are TRBV18 and TRBJ1-2, with D hard to call. CDR3 size: 16 residues. Per the germline V gene, CDR1 is KGHSH and CDR2 is LQKENI. The CDR3 sequence is CASSPRLVYPTDTYTF. The part of the CDR3 DNA that was read is TGTGCCAGCTCACCGAGACTAGTCTACCCCACAGATACC. The full variable domain, its missing parts supplied by reference TRBV18 and TRBJ1-2, is NAGVMQNPRHLVRRRGQEARLRCSPMKGHSHVYWYRQLPEEGLKFMVYLQKENIIDESGMPKERFSAEFPKEGPSILRIQQVVRGDSAAYFCASSPRLVYPTDTYTFGSGTRLTVV.

A remark on this clone: The read falls 3 residues short of the CDR3 end, and the missing part is taken from the germline J gene. V usage is TRBV20-1 and J usage is TRBJ2-7; 7 bases are a match to TRBD1. The CDR3 length is 16 residues. With V trimmed by 3 bases and J by 2 bases, 13 bases remained unmatched. Germline-derived CDR1 and CDR2 are DFQATT and SNEGSKA (reference sequence). The CDR3 loop reads CSARGRRDRPAYEQYF. Incomplete CDR3 DNA: TGCAGTGCTAGGGGGCGTCGGGACAGACCAGCCTACGAG.

Of note for this clone: The DNA ends 3 residues before the CDR3 does, and the rest of the CDR3 is filled in from the germline J gene. The rearrangement links TRBV5-4 to TRBJ2-2, with 9 bases that match TRBD2. Germline CDR1 reads SGHNT; CDR2 reads YYREEE (reference sequence). Losses at the gene ends were 0 bases for V and 4 bases for J; bases not matched to a gene: 4. The CDR3 is 16 residues long. CDR3 region: CASSLEGLAVTGELFF. CDR3 DNA, as far as it was read: TGTGCCAGCAGCTTGGAGGGACTAGCCGTCACCGGGGAG.

Note on this clone: The CDR3 is cut off 3 residues early in the read; its end comes from the germline J gene. The chain is built from TRBV6-2 or TRBV6-3 and TRBJ1-3; D ambiguous. Germline lookup yields CDR1 MNHEY and CDR2 SVGEGT. The CDR3 contains 15 residues. The V end lost 7 bases, the J end lost 3 bases, and 16 bases lay between the germline ends. The DNA read from the CDR3 is TGTGCCAGCACCCACTCCGCGCTTAATGGAAACACC. Translating it yields CASTHSALNGNT. The full CDR3 sequence reads CASTHSALNGNTIYF.

Comments on this clone: Coverage ceases 3 residues before the CDR3 finishes, and the germline J gene fills in the end. The chain links TRBV7-8 to TRBJ2-7; D unresolved. The CDR3 loop spans 12 amino acids. V lost 5 bases, J lost 2 bases, and 7 bases lay in between. The germline V gene encodes CDR1 SGHVS and CDR2 FQNEAQ. The covered CDR3 bases are TGTGCCAGCAGCCTATTAGCCTACGAG. Translated: CASSLLAYE. The complete CDR3 sequence is CASSLLAYEQYF.

CDR3 bases read: TGTGCCATCAGGGCTGCCGCGGGTGGTGGAAACACC. Protein sequence: CAIRAAAGGGNT. The full CDR3 sequence reads CAIRAAAGGGNTIYF. The chain carries TRBV10-3 and TRBJ1-3; no reliable D call. With the read ending 3 residues before the CDR3 end, the germline J gene is used to fill in that end. CDR1 and CDR2 (germline): ENHRY, SYGVKD. Deletions cut 6 bases from V and 3 bases from J, with 15 bases between. This CDR3 comprises 15 residues.

About this clone itself: The read comes to an end 3 residues before the CDR3 does, leaving the germline J gene to fill in the end. Other DNA variants within this sample encode the same CDR3. The chain links TRBV5-1 to TRBJ2-1; TRBD2 matches at 7 bases. In germline, CDR1 is SGHRS, CDR2 YFSETQ. The CDR3 contains 16 residues. Trimming at V came to 0 bases and at J to 2 bases, leaving 5 bases not matched to a gene. The CDR3: CASSLASSGTYNEQFF. The part of the CDR3 DNA that was read is TGCGCCAGCAGCTTGGCATCCAGCGGGACCTACAATGAG.

On this clone itself: Germline and junction disagree at one end, which may indicate a read error. The read gets to within 3 residues of the CDR3 end, and the germline J gene fills in the rest. This specimen includes other DNA sequences encoding the same CDR3. The chain has TRBV11-2 and TRBJ1-3; D remains ambiguous. CDR3 length: 15 residues. CDR1 SGHAT and CDR2 FQNNGV come from the germline V gene. The CDR3 spells CASSAGFGSGNTIYF. The DNA read from the CDR3 is TGTGCCAGCAGCGCCGGGTTCGGGTCTGGAAACACA.

To note about this clone: With the read ending 3 residues before the CDR3 end, the germline J gene is used to fill in that end. The rearrangement links TRBV7-7 to TRBJ2-2; perhaps TRBD1 as D (7 bases). The V gene's germline CDR1 is SSHAT and CDR2 FNYEAQ (reference sequence). The V end was cut by 6 bases, the J end by 4 bases, with 15 bases between. There are 15 residues in the CDR3. The CDR3 sequence: CASRPQGGGTGELFF. Partial CDR3 DNA: TGTGCCAGCAGACCGCAGGGGGGAGGCACCGGGGAG.

As regards this clone: The observed sequence ends 3 residues before the CDR3 terminus, with the missing tail filled in from the germline J gene. The rearrangement links TRBV5-6 to TRBJ1-2; 8 bases align to TRBD1. This CDR3 is built from 14 residues. CDR1 SGHDT and CDR2 YYEEEE come from the germline V gene. With 2 bases clipped from V and 6 bases from J, the junction kept 6 bases outside the gene matches. The DNA read from the CDR3 is TGTGCCAGCAGCTTCGGACAGGGAATCGATGGC. Protein: CASSFGQGIDG. The complete CDR3 reads CASSFGQGIDGYTF.

Points on this clone: The read is 3 residues too short to cover the CDR3 end, so that end is filled in from the germline J gene. The chain uses TRBV10-1 and TRBJ1-5; D unresolved. The germline V gene encodes CDR1 WNHNN and CDR2 SYGVQD (reference sequence). The CDR3 consists of 12 residues. V shed 3 bases and J shed 9 bases, with 9 bases lying between them. CDR3 DNA, as far as it was read: TGCGCCAGCAGTGAAGCCCGCGGGCCC. It yields the protein CASSEARGP. The complete CDR3 reads CASSEARGPQHF.

In the case of this clone: The CDR3 extends 3 residues past the end of the read, so its final part is completed from the germline J gene. This chain joins TRBV19 and TRBJ1-5; D might be TRBD1 (6 bases). V was shortened by 5 bases and J by 2 bases, with 10 bases between the two germline ends. The CDR3 is 14 amino acids. From germline, CDR1 is LNHDA and CDR2 SQIVND (reference sequence). Here the CDR3 reads CASSRGAGNQPQHF. The CDR3 bases that were read are TGTGCCAGTAGTCGGGGGGCTGGCAATCAGCCC.

On this clone itself: With the read ending 3 residues before the CDR3 end, the germline J gene is used to fill in that end. V and J are TRBV14 and TRBJ2-2; D not certain. The CDR3 consists of 14 residues. The V end lost 0 bases, the J end lost 1 base, and 3 bases lay between the germline ends. CDR1 is SGHDN, CDR2 FVKESK, per germline. The CDR3 protein is CASSQDQNTGELFF. The covered CDR3 bases are TGTGCCAGCAGCCAAGATCAGAACACCGGGGAG. The full variable domain, completed using reference TRBV14 and TRBJ2-2, is EAGVTQFPSHSVIEKGQTVTLRCDPISGHDNLYWYRRVMGKEIKFLLHFVKESKQDESGMPNNRFLAERTGGTYSTLKVQPAELEDSGVYFCASSQDQNTGELFFGEGSRLTVL.

CDR3 DNA (partial): TGTGCCAGCAGCTTAACGCCAGGGGGTTCTCAGCCC. Translated, it gives CASSLTPGGSQP. The entire CDR3 protein reads CASSLTPGGSQPQHF. The chain couples TRBV7-3 to TRBJ1-5; TRBD1 aligns across 7 bases. The read gets to within 3 residues of the CDR3 end, and the germline J gene fills in the rest. The CDR3 has 15 amino acids. J gave up 6 bases and V 0 bases, and 5 bases lay outside the gene matches. CDR1 and CDR2 (germline): SGHTA, FQGTGA. The variable domain in full, completed from reference TRBV7-3 and TRBJ1-5, reads GAGVSQTPSNKVTEKGKYVELRCDPISGHTALYWYRQSLGQGPEFLIYFQGTGAADDSGLPNDRFFAVRPEGSVSTLKIQRTERGDSAVYLCASSLTPGGSQPQHFGDGTRLSIL.